This T cell receptor beta chain was identified in a study of Ad26.COV2.S vaccination and SARS-CoV-2 variants. As to treatment: 19 received Ad26.COV2.S at low or high dose, single or two shots; about 5 received placebo; per-sample allocation not given. The investigators took samples on day 63 after the first vaccine or placebo injection. What was given as vaccine was an Ad26 vector encoding Wuhan-strain SARS-CoV-2 spike. Some clones are missing from TCRdb's copy, which holds only in-frame ones; the method was immunoSEQ multiplex PCR. The data hold fewer than 600,000 clones, with roughly nine tenths observed a single time. Of note for this clone: Its antigen is undetermined.

The germline V gene encodes CDR1 MNHEY and CDR2 SMNVEV (reference sequence). Trimming took off 0 bases at V and 7 bases at J, with 9 bases between the two ends. This CDR3 is 13 amino acids long. General study findings and limits: Post-vaccination breadth of spike-specific CD8+ and CD4+ T cell responses was reportedly substantial. Responses of T cells in total may have been underestimated by the TCR breadth and depth analyses.

This chain connects TRBV27 to TRBJ1-2; no definite D call. The sample here was peripheral blood, taken in a trial of Ad26.COV2.S vaccine versus placebo. The source of this sequence is a person aged 18-60 years who received the Ad26.COV2.S COVID-19 vaccine or a placebo. The CDR3 spells CASSLSGRAGYTF. In nucleotides, the CDR3 is TGTGCCAGCAGTTTATCAGGGAGGGCTGGCTACACCTTC.